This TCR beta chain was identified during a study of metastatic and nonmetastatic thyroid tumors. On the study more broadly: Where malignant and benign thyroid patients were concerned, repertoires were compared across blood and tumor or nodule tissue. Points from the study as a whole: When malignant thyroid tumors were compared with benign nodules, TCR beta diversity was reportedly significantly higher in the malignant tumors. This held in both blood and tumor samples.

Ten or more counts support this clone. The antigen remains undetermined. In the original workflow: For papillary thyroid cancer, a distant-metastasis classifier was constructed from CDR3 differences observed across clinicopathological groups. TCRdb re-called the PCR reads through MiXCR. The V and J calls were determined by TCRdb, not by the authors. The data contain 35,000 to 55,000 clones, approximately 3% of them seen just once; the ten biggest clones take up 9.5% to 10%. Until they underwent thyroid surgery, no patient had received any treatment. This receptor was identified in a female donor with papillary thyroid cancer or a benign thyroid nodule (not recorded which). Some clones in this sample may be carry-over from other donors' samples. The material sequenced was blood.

CDR3 amino acids: CASRDSGLGNTEAFF. The CDR3 region has the DNA TGTGCCAGCAGAGACTCAGGTCTGGGGAACACTGAAGCTTTCTTT. This sequence joins TRBV27 and TRBJ1-1; D gene unclear. CDR3 length: 15 residues. Germline V gene sequence: CDR1 MNHEY, CDR2 SMNVEV (reference sequence). Trimming took off 6 bases at V and 1 base at J, with 15 bases between the two ends.